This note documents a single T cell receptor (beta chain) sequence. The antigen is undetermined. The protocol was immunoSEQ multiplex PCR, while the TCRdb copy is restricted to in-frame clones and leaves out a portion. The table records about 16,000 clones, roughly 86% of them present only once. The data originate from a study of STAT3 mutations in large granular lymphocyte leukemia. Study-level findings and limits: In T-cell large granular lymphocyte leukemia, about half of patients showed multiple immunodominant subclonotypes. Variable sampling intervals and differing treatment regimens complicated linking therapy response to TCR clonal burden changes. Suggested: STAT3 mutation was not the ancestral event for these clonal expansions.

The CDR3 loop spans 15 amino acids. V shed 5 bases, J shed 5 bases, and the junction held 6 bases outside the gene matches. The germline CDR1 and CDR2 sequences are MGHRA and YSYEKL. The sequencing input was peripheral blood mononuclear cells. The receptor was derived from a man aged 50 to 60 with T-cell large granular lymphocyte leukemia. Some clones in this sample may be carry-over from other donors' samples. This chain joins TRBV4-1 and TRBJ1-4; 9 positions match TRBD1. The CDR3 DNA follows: TGCGCCAGCAGCTTAGGACAGGGGAACAATGAAAAACTGTTTTTT. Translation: CASSLGQGNNEKLFF.